These 26 T cell receptor beta chains were all obtained from the same sample, sequenced in a study of blood T cells in healthy people across ages. A second about 6 to 12 cycle PCR used barcoded and J-beta primers. TCRdb independently ran MiXCR on the 5' RACE reads; one entry per CDR3 protein. The sample contains some 900,000 distinct CDR3 sequences, roughly 43% of which appear only once. The sequenced sample consisted of blood. Receptor source: a young man in good health.

This clonotype was detected only a few times. V and J are TRBV20-1 and TRBJ1-1; D is uncertain. The CDR3 length is 12 residues. Germline V gene lookup returns CDR1 DFQATT and CDR2 SNEGSKA (reference sequence). V was shortened by 0 bases and J by 5 bases, with 7 bases between the two germline ends. In nucleotides, the CDR3 is TGCAGTGCTAGAGAGTACGGGACTGAAGCTTTCTTT. It yields the protein CSAREYGTEAFF.

This clonotype was found many times. An end of the junction differs from the germline gene, which may be a read error. This chain connects TRBV4-1 to TRBJ2-3; D perhaps matches TRBD2 (6 bases). The CDR3 spans 15 residues. CDR1 and CDR2 (germline): MGHRA, YSYEKL. CDR3 nucleotide sequence: TGTGCCAGCAGCCAAGGAGGGAGTGGCACAGATACGCAGTATTTT. Amino acids: CASSQGGSGTDTQYF.

This clonotype was counted many times. The J gene is TRBJ2-7, the V gene TRBV6-5; a weak D match, TRBD2 (5 bases). Trimming removed 8 bases from V and 5 bases from J, with 22 bases in between. This CDR3 is 15 amino acids long. CDR1 is MNHEY and CDR2 is SVGAGI in the germline V gene. In DNA form, the CDR3 reads TGTGCCAGCCAAGTGCGGCCGGGAATACCCGACGAGCAGTACTTC. It specifies CASQVRPGIPDEQYF.

V usage is TRBV9 and J usage is TRBJ2-3; the D is unclear. CDR1 is SGDLS and CDR2 is YYNGEE in the germline V gene. V was pared by 0 bases and J by 6 bases, with 8 bases between. The CDR3 extends over 13 amino acids. The DNA for the CDR3 is TGTGCCAGCAGCGTAGAGTTCCGGGATACGCAGTATTTT. Its translation: CASSVEFRDTQYF.

The chain recombines TRBV7-9 with TRBJ1-1; D unclear. This CDR3 contains 11 residues. Germline lookup yields CDR1 SEHNR and CDR2 FQNEAQ (reference sequence). Between the trimmed V and J ends, which lost 3 bases and 7 bases, there was a span of 6 bases. DNA for the CDR3: TGTGCCAGCAGCTTGCAGGATGAAGCTTTCTTT. Translation gives CASSLQDEAFF.

The chain couples TRBV12-3 or TRBV12-4 to TRBJ2-1; D might be TRBD1 (5 bases). V was pared by 4 bases and J by 1 base, with 11 bases between. The CDR3 is made up of 15 amino acids. This CDR3 is CASSSFKGSYNEQFF. The CDR3 DNA reads as TGTGCCAGCAGTTCGTTCAAGGGGTCCTACAATGAGCAGTTCTTC.

In this sample, this clonotype turned up many times. This chain links TRBV12-3 or TRBV12-4 with TRBJ2-1; D ambiguous. The CDR3 totals 10 residues. V gave up 5 bases and J gave up 6 bases, with 2 bases separating them. The CDR3 protein is CASSINEQFF. The CDR3 DNA reads TGTGCCAGCAGTATCAATGAGCAGTTCTTC.

V usage is TRBV5-1 and J usage is TRBJ2-3; the D is unclear. This CDR3 comprises 15 residues. The germline V gene has CDR1 SGHRS and CDR2 YFSETQ. Trimming removed 6 bases from V and 8 bases from J, with 22 bases in between. The CDR3 spells CASTPGGMIGATQYF. The CDR3 region has the DNA TGCGCCAGCACCCCTGGTGGAATGATCGGAGCTACGCAGTATTTT.

This chain uses TRBV20-1 with TRBJ1-4, with D possibly being TRBD1 (5 bases). Germline CDR1 is DFQATT and CDR2 is SNEGSKA (reference sequence). The ends were cut back, 5 bases at V and 1 base at J, with 14 bases in the middle. The CDR3 runs 15 residues. CDR3 loop: CSARVSGGTNEKLFF. CDR3 bases: TGCAGTGCTCGAGTGTCCGGGGGAACTAATGAAAAACTGTTTTTT.

J is TRBJ2-7 and V is TRBV3-1, with D possibly being TRBD1 or TRBD2 (6 bases each). Trimming took off 4 bases at V and 3 bases at J, with 16 bases between the two ends. The germline V gene encodes CDR1 LGHDT and CDR2 YNNKEL (reference sequence). The CDR3 loop spans 15 amino acids. The CDR3: CASSRLQGGIYEQYF. CDR3 DNA sequence: TGTGCCAGCAGCCGCTTACAGGGAGGAATCTACGAGCAGTACTTC.

On this clonotype itself: At one of its ends the junction is not consistent with the germline gene, which may arise from a read error. CDR3 protein: CASSPLTGYFYERYF. CDR3 in DNA: TGTGCTAGCAGCCCCTTGACAGGGTACTTCTACGAGCGGTACTTC. The rearrangement joins TRBV7-7 to TRBJ2-7; 7 bases are shared with TRBD1. The germline V gene has CDR1 SSHAT and CDR2 FNYEAQ (reference sequence). The CDR3 is 15 amino acids.

The chain combines TRBV4-2 with TRBJ2-1; D gene ambiguous. Looked up from germline, CDR1 is LGHNA and CDR2 is YNFKEQ. Between the trimmed V and J ends, which lost 0 bases and 7 bases, there was a span of 13 bases. The CDR3 runs 15 residues. The CDR3 DNA sequence: TGTGCCAGCAGCCAAGATAACCCATCGGTAAATGAGCAGTTCTTC. As protein: CASSQDNPSVNEQFF.

There are a few counts of this clonotype. The chain recombines TRBV27 with TRBJ1-4; the D is unclear. Germline-derived CDR1 and CDR2 are MNHEY and SMNVEV (reference sequence). Trimming took 0 bases from V and 4 from J, leaving 9 bases between them. There are 15 residues in the CDR3. CDR3 DNA sequence: TGTGCCAGCAGTTTATCGGCAGCGATTAATGAAAAACTGTTTTTT. Its translation: CASSLSAAINEKLFF.

The CDR3 sequence is CASSQWLAGMPYEQYF. CDR3 DNA sequence: TGTGCCAGCAGCCAATGGCTAGCGGGGATGCCCTACGAGCAGTACTTC. V gene TRBV3-1 combines with J gene TRBJ2-7; 9 bases map to TRBD2. Germline CDR1 reads LGHDT; CDR2 reads YNNKEL (reference sequence). V shed 2 bases, J shed 2 bases, and the junction held 7 bases outside the gene matches. The CDR3 spans 16 residues.

This clonotype turned up a few times. V and J are TRBV4-1 and TRBJ2-7; the match to TRBD2 covers 10 bases. The length of the CDR3 is 19 residues. V shed 3 bases and J 0 bases; nucleotides not matched to a gene: 14. CDR1 and CDR2 from the germline V gene are MGHRA and YSYEKL. As DNA, the CDR3 is TGCGCCAGCAGCCAGGCTAGCGGGGGAGCGATTAGTAGCTCCTACGAGCAGTACTTC. This encodes CASSQASGGAISSSYEQYF.

A few counts support this clonotype. The chain employs TRBV2 and TRBJ2-5; D may be TRBD1 (7 bases). CDR1 is SNHLY and CDR2 is FYNNEI in the germline V gene. CDR3 length equals 16 residues. The V gene lost 6 bases and the J gene lost 4 bases, with 21 bases spanning the gap. The CDR3 DNA reads as TGTGCCAGCAGGCCCGACAGGGCTAGCGCGTCAGAGACCCAGTACTTC. Its translation is CASRPDRASASETQYF.

This chain links TRBV4-1 with TRBJ2-7, with a possible D match to TRBD1 (5 bases). The CDR3 has 16 amino acids. The V end lost 0 bases, the J end lost 3 bases, and 15 bases lay between the germline ends. Germline-derived CDR1 and CDR2 are MGHRA and YSYEKL. Here the CDR3 reads CASSQELAGLNYEQYF. The CDR3 nucleotides read TGCGCCAGCAGCCAAGAACTGGCAGGGTTGAACTACGAGCAGTACTTC.

This clonotype was recorded only once. This chain links TRBV2 with TRBJ1-2; TRBD1 matches at 8 bases. J lost 5 bases, V lost 10 bases, and 6 bases had no gene match. CDR3 length: 12 residues. Germline V CDR1 and CDR2: SNHLY, FYNNEI. This chain's CDR3 is CANPDRAYGYTF. The CDR3 bases are TGTGCCAACCCGGACAGGGCGTATGGCTACACCTTC.

This clonotype was detected only a few times. This rearrangement joins TRBV10-3 to TRBJ2-5; TRBD2 might be the D (5 bases). The length of the CDR3 is 15 residues. Germline V gene data show CDR1 as ENHRY and CDR2 as SYGVKD. Trimming shortened V by 0 bases and J by 2 bases, and 10 bases separated the two germline ends. This CDR3 is CAISESRRGQETQYF. Here the CDR3 DNA reads TGTGCCATCAGTGAGTCTCGTCGGGGTCAAGAGACCCAGTACTTC.

This chain connects TRBV27 to TRBJ1-2, with 12 bases matching TRBD1. After removal of 2 bases from V and 8 bases from J, the junction contained 12 bases not matched to a gene. The CDR3 length is 17 residues. CDR1 and CDR2 (germline): MNHEY, SMNVEV (reference sequence). Here the CDR3 reads CASSLGSRDRGLLGYTF. The CDR3 bases are TGTGCCAGCAGTTTAGGATCCCGGGACAGGGGGCTCTTAGGCTACACCTTC.

This CDR3 reads CASSYSEGAIYGNTEAFF. CDR3 nucleotide sequence: TGTGCCAGCAGTTACTCGGAGGGGGCCATATACGGGAACACTGAAGCTTTCTTT. The V call is TRBV6-5, the J call TRBJ1-1; 7 bases fit TRBD1. Germline-derived CDR1 and CDR2 are MNHEY and SVGAGI. The CDR3 sequence is 18 residues long. With V trimmed by 0 bases and J by 1 base, 11 bases remained unmatched.

This rearrangement joins TRBV7-9 to TRBJ1-2; D not certain. The V end lost 4 bases, the J end lost 6 bases, and 15 bases lay between the germline ends. CDR1 is SEHNR and CDR2 is FQNEAQ in the germline V gene (reference sequence). The length of the CDR3 is 14 residues. CDR3 nucleotide sequence: TGTGCCAGCAGCTGGGTTGAGGAAATGAATGGCTACACCTTC. Protein sequence: CASSWVEEMNGYTF.

The V call is TRBV11-2, the J call TRBJ2-1, with no clear D. The CDR3 is made up of 12 amino acids. Germline V lookup: CDR1 SGHAT, CDR2 FQNNGV. V shed 2 bases and J shed 11 bases, with 10 bases lying between them. The CDR3 region is CASSLMGYQQFF. DNA of the CDR3: TGTGCCAGCAGCTTAATGGGGTATCAGCAGTTCTTC. Variable domain in full (rest from reference TRBV11-2 and TRBJ2-1): EAGVAQSPRYKIIEKRQSVAFWCNPISGHATLYWYQQILGQGPKLLIQFQNNGVVDDSQLPKDRFSAERLKGVDSTLKIQPAKLEDSAVYLCASSLMGYQQFFGPGTRLTVL.

In this sample, this clonotype turned up a few times. The CDR3 sequence is CSVQTGDQPQHF. In DNA form, the CDR3 reads TGCAGCGTTCAGACGGGCGACCAGCCCCAGCATTTT. V gene TRBV29-1 combines with J gene TRBJ1-5, with no clear D. Germline values: CDR1 SQVTM, CDR2 ANQGSEA. The CDR3 sequence is 12 residues long. The V gene lost 5 bases and the J gene lost 7 bases, with 12 bases spanning the gap.

This sequence joins TRBV20-1 and TRBJ1-5; no clear D. Germline V lookup: CDR1 DFQATT, CDR2 SNEGSKA (reference sequence). The V end was cut by 5 bases, the J end by 2 bases, with 13 bases between. The CDR3 is made up of 14 amino acids. The CDR3: CSAQTRTGNQPQHF. In nucleotides, the CDR3 is TGCAGTGCTCAGACACGGACGGGCAATCAGCCCCAGCATTTT.

This sequence joins TRBV28 and TRBJ2-2, with TRBD1 matching 10 bases. The CDR3 runs to 15 residues. V trimming: 4 bases; J trimming: 4 bases; junction bases outside the gene matches: 3. Per germline, CDR1 MDHEN and CDR2 SYDVKM. The CDR3 here is CASSSGTGVTGELFF. The CDR3 DNA follows: TGTGCCAGCAGTTCAGGGACAGGGGTCACCGGGGAGCTGTTTTTT.